A single sample is the source of the 3 T cell receptor beta chains below, sequenced in a study of shared clonotypes between healthy human individuals. Repertoires were generated with immunoSEQ multiplex PCR, while TCRdb's copy carries only in-frame clones and drops some. Among around 2,000,000 clones, 85% to 95% were seen once, and the ten largest hold around 1.1%. Naive CD8 cells lacked CD45RO and underwent positive selection for CCR7, leaving out terminally differentiated effector memory CD45RA+ cells. The source material was naive CD8+ T cells sorted from blood. These receptors came from a man younger than 30 in good health.

DNA for the CDR3: TGTGCCAGCAGCCCTTCGTACGTAGGTAGCACTGAAGCTTTCTTT. Translation: CASSPSYVGSTEAFF. This sequence joins TRBV6-5 and TRBJ1-1; D not resolved. V dropped 6 bases and J dropped 4 bases, with 18 bases sitting between them. The CDR3 sequence is 15 residues long. The germline CDR1 and CDR2 sequences are MNHEY and SVGAGI.

V and J are TRBV7-9 and TRBJ1-6; weak D call: TRBD1 (5 bases). The CDR3 sequence is 17 residues long. Germline V gives CDR1 SEHNR, CDR2 FQNEAQ (reference sequence). The germline V and J ends were trimmed by 0 bases and 7 bases, with 16 bases remaining between them. The CDR3 DNA is TGTGCCAGCAGCTTAGCTATAGGCGAACAGGCGAATTCACCCCTCCACTTT. Its protein is CASSLAIGEQANSPLHF.

The chain has TRBV5-6 and TRBJ2-7, with D unclear. The V end lost 1 base, the J end lost 5 bases, and 4 bases lay between the germline ends. Germline V gives CDR1 SGHDT, CDR2 YYEEEE. This CDR3 contains 11 residues. The CDR3 DNA reads TGTGCCAGCAGCTTGACCCACGAGCAGTACTTC. This gives the protein CASSLTHEQYF.